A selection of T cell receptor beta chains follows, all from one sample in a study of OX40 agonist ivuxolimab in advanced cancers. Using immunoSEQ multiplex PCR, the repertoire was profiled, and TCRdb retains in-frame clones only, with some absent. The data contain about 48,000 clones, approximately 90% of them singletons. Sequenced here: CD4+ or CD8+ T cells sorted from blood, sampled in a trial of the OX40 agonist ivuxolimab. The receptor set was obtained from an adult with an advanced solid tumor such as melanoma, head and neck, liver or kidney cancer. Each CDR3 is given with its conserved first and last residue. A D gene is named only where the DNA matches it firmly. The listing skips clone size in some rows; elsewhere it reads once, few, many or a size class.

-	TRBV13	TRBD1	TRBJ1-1	CASSSRQGRTGGTEAFF	TGTGCCAGCAGCTCAAGACAGGGGCGGACGGGAGGCACTGAAGCTTTCTTT
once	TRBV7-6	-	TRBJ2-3	CASSLLADITDTQYF	TGTGCCAGCAGCTTACTGGCAGACATCACAGATACGCAGTATTTT
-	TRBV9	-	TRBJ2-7	CASSPSELNEQYF	TGTGCCAGCAGTCCTTCGGAGCTTAACGAGCAGTACTTC
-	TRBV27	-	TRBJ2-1	CATTATRLYNEQFF	TGTGCCACAACGGCCACACGCCTTTACAATGAGCAGTTCTTC
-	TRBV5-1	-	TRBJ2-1	CASSAWGASSYNEQFF	TGCGCCAGCAGCGCCTGGGGGGCCTCCTCCTACAATGAGCAGTTCTTC
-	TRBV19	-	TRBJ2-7	CASSLGVGRAVYEQYF	TGTGCCAGCTCCCTCGGGGTGGGGCGGGCTGTTTACGAGCAGTACTTC
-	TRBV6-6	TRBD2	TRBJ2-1	CASSYGPGGYNEQFF	TGTGCCAGCAGCTATGGCCCCGGGGGGTACAATGAGCAGTTCTTC
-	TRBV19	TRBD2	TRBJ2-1	CASSLGTSGENEQFF	TGTGCCAGTAGTTTAGGGACTAGCGGAGAGAATGAGCAGTTCTTC
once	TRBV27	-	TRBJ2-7	CASSLLDNTEQYF	TGTGCCAGCAGTTTACTAGACAACACGGAGCAGTACTTC
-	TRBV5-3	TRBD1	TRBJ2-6	CARSLGRGTGVLSGANVLTF	TGTGCCAGAAGCTTGGGGCGCGGGACAGGGGTACTCTCTGGGGCCAACGTCCTGACTTTC
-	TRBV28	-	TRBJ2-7	CASSLALHEQYF	TGTGCCAGCAGTTTAGCACTCCACGAGCAGTACTTC
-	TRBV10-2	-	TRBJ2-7	CASRIGDEQYF	TGCGCCAGCAGGATCGGGGACGAGCAGTACTTC
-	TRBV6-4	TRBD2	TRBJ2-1	CASSDFAGVANEQFF	TGTGCCAGCAGTGACTTTGCGGGAGTTGCCAATGAGCAGTTCTTC
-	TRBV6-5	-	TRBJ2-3	CATAPTSTDTQYF	TGTGCCACCGCCCCGACGAGCACAGATACGCAGTATTTT
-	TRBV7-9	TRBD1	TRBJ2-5	CASSLSGQGAETQYF	TGTGCCAGCAGCTTGTCGGGACAGGGGGCGGAGACCCAGTACTTC
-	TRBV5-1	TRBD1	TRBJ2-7	CASSWDREASYEQYF	TGCGCCAGCAGCTGGGACAGGGAGGCGTCCTACGAGCAGTACTTC
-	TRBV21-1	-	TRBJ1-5	CASSKATSGGPGLISNQPQHF	TGTGCCAGCAGCAAGGCCACTTCGGGGGGGCCTGGGCTGATTAGCAATCAGCCCCAGCATTTT
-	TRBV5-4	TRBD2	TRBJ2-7	CASSTGTSGRDYEQYF	TGTGCCAGCAGCACCGGGACTAGCGGGAGAGACTACGAGCAGTACTTC
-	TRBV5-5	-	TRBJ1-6	CASSHTGLTYNSPLHF	TGTGCCAGCAGCCACACAGGGTTAACCTATAATTCACCCCTCCACTTT
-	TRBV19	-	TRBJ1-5	CASSMATRSNQPQHF	TGTGCCAGTAGTATGGCAACGAGGAGCAATCAGCCCCAGCATTTT
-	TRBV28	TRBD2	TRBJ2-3	CASSSDLAGGGTDTQYF	TGTGCCAGCAGTTCGGACCTAGCGGGAGGCGGCACAGATACGCAGTATTTT
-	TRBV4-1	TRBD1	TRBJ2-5	CASSQTTGVIQETQYF	TGCGCCAGCAGCCAAACGACAGGGGTGATCCAAGAGACCCAGTACTTC
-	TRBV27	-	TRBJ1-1	CASTPIGGSTEAFF	TGTGCCAGCACCCCCATCGGGGGCAGCACTGAAGCTTTCTTT
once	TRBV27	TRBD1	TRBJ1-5	CASSRGTGNQPQHF	TGTGCCAGCAGTCGCGGGACAGGGAATCAGCCCCAGCATTTT
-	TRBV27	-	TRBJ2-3	CASSALQGGGRDTQYF	TGTGCCAGCAGTGCCCTACAGGGAGGGGGTAGGGATACGCAGTATTTT
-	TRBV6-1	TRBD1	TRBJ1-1	CASSEDRGYTEAFF	TGTGCCAGCAGTGAAGACAGGGGATACACTGAAGCTTTCTTT
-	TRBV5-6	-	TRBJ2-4	CASSLRLPEAKNIQYF	TGTGCCAGCAGCCTGCGACTACCGGAAGCCAAAAACATTCAGTACTTC
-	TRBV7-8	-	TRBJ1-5	CASSPGHSNQPQHF	TGTGCCAGCAGCCCGGGACACAGCAATCAGCCCCAGCATTTT
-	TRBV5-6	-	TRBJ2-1	CASSSLPDAELIF	TGTGCCAGCAGCTCCCTACCGGACGCAGAGTTAATCTTC
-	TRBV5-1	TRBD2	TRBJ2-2	CASSSRLAGKFGELFF	TGCGCCAGCAGCTCTCGTCTAGCGGGGAAGTTCGGGGAGCTGTTTTTT
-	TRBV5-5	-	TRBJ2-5	CASMPRGFQETQYF	TGTGCCAGCATGCCCCGGGGATTCCAAGAGACCCAGTACTTC
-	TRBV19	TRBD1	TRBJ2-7	CASSIGTGGEQYF	TGTGCCAGTAGTATCGGGACAGGGGGCGAGCAGTACTTC
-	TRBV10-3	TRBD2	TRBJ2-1	CAISEPLAGESYNEQFF	TGTGCCATCAGTGAGCCCCTTGCGGGAGAGAGCTACAATGAGCAGTTCTTC
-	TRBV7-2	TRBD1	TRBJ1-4	CASSLWGAGRGHEKLFF	TGTGCCAGCAGCTTATGGGGTGCGGGCAGGGGGCATGAAAAACTGTTTTTT
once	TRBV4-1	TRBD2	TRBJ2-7	CASSQEFMLRGSYEQYF	TGCGCCAGCAGCCAAGAGTTTATGCTGCGGGGGTCCTACGAGCAGTACTTC
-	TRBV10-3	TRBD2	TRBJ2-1	CAISGLAGTDNEQFF	TGTGCCATCAGTGGACTAGCGGGGACCGACAATGAGCAGTTCTTC
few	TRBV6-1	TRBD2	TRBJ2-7	CASTSGSSDYEQYF	TGTGCCAGCACAAGCGGGAGCTCGGACTACGAGCAGTACTTC